This TCR beta chain was recorded in a study of OX40 agonist ivuxolimab in advanced cancers. Samples of blood were obtained at baseline, on cycle 4 day 1, and on cycle 7 day 1. Some clones are missing from TCRdb's copy, which holds only in-frame ones; the method was immunoSEQ multiplex PCR. Of some 64,000 clones in the sample, just under 85% were seen once. The input for sequencing was CD4+ or CD8+ T cells sorted from blood, taken in a trial of the OX40 agonist ivuxolimab. This TCR came from an adult with an advanced solid tumor such as melanoma, head and neck, liver or kidney cancer.

CDR3 coding DNA: TGTGCCAGTAGTATTGGTTTCGGGACAGGGGGCGACTATGGCTACACCTTC. This codes for CASSIGFGTGGDYGYTF. The V and J genes are TRBV19 and TRBJ1-2, with 12 nucleotides matching TRBD1. Germline CDR1 reads LNHDA; CDR2 reads SQIVND (reference sequence). CDR3 size: 17 residues. V trimming: 3 bases; J trimming: 3 bases; junction bases outside the gene matches: 8. Full variable domain (rest looked up from reference TRBV19 and TRBJ1-2): DGGITQSPKYLFRKEGQNVTLSCEQNLNHDAMYWYRQDPGQGLRLIYYSQIVNDFQKGDIAEGYSVSREKKESFPLTVTSAQKNPTAFYLCASSIGFGTGGDYGYTFGSGTRLTVV.